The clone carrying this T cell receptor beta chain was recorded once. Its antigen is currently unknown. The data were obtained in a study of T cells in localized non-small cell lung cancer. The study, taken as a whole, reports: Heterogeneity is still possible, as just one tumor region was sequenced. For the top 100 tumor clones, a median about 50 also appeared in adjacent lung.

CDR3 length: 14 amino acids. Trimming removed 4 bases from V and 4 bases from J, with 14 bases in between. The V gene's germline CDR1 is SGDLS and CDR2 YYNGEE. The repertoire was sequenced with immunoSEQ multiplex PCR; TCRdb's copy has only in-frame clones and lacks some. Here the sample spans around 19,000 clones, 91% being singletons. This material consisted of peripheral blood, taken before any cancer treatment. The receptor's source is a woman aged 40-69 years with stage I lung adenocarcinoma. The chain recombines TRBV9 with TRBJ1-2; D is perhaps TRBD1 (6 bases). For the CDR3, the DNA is TGTGCCAGCAGCCCAAGGGGGGGACTCTATGGCTACACCTTC. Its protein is CASSPRGGLYGYTF.